This TCR beta chain appears in the sequencing data of a study of shared clonotypes between healthy human individuals. The CDR3 extends over 16 amino acids. V lost 1 base and J lost 2, with 11 bases in between. Germline assignment: CDR1 SSHAT and CDR2 FNYEAQ (reference sequence). Notes on this clone: The antigen is unknown.

Findings of the study overall: The study found about 5% of naive CD4 clonotypes shared across a handful of donors.

The assay was immunoSEQ multiplex PCR, and TCRdb's table has in-frame clones only and misses some. The table lists fewer than 3 million clones, around 90% of them singletons. The V and J genes are TRBV7-7 and TRBJ2-2; TRBD1 might be the D (6 bases). The clonotype comes from a man younger than 30 in good health. Some clones in this sample may be carry-over from other donors' samples. The sequencing input was naive CD4+ T cells from PBMCs. Subset denoted: CD45RA+ positively selected. CDR3 sequence (DNA): TGTGCCAGCAGCTTAGTTGCAGGGGTCAACACCGGGGAGCTGTTTTTT. Its protein is CASSLVAGVNTGELFF.